A single T cell receptor (beta chain) is shown here with its context. The clone's antigen remains unknown. Per-base quality was not reported, and no clone a single base away is much larger than it. These data come from a study of T cell responses to AZD1222 COVID-19 vaccine (dated by TCRdb to the early 2020s). Context from the whole study: AZD1222 recipients with second doses at about 4 weeks or about 12 weeks were pooled, because spike-specific TCR depth and breadth did not differ between schedules. A total of 230 or so trial participants underwent TCR sequencing, of whom about 210 received two doses of AZD1222 and some 25 received two doses of the MenACWY control vaccine. Enrollment into the trials was organized by age into subgroups of 18-55, 56-69 and 70-plus years, and those subgroups contained approximately 160, 26 and 62 TCR-sequenced participants, respectively. Results and caveats for the whole study, not just this receptor: After two AZD1222 doses, both the breadth and the depth of spike-specific TCRs were significantly higher than at day 0 and than in MenACWY recipients. Participants were mostly white British and included more females than males, and it was suggested by the authors that clonal diversity may have been underestimated. CD4 TCRs associated with the vaccine covered the entire spike protein, and the dominant responses were in regions 160-218 and 743-854. In the small 56-69-year group, the increase in depth fell short of significance, most likely because of low power. Because no day 14 peak-response samples were available, repertoires were characterized only after the peak T cell response. Reportedly, almost half of the unique spike-specific TCRs recognized epitopes lying outside the regions that are mutated in the B.1.351 and B.1.1.7 variants. Conclusions about previously exposed vaccinees are limited because only six or seven AZD1222 recipients were SARS-CoV-2 seropositive at baseline.

V drops 10 bases and J drops 8 bases, leaving 15 bases in between. The CDR1 and CDR2 encoded by the germline V gene are SNHLY and FYNNEI. The CDR3 runs 12 amino acids, cysteine and phenylalanine included. Of all the DNA, just the CDR3 is kept, 36 bases in frame from base 1. The CDR3 regions of human TCRbeta chains were analyzed by immunosequencing. The authors processed their data as follows. TCRs in the repertoires were compared against a reference library of SARS-CoV-2-specific TCRs that had been generated with the MIRA antigen-specificity platform. Breadth meant the fraction of unique TCRs that were SARS-CoV-2-associated, whereas depth meant the fraction of total T cells that were SARS-CoV-2-associated. Using the MIRA data, each spike-specific TCR was assigned both to the spike region to which the TCR was reactive and to a CD4 or CD8 class. Log10-transformed breadth and depth values were compared by one-way ANOVA with Sidak's multiple comparisons tests. Sourced from immuneACCESS, this table was stored by TCRdb with only in-frame sequences that have V and J called. A share of the clones is absent; for the studies checked, an unresolved V gene accounts for under half, and the remainder has no known explanation. The DNA gave D and trimming, while V, J and clone size come from that table. This sample has about 120,000 clones in its table, and roughly 89% of those were observed once. Clones ranked in the top ten supply 12% of the sample.

The time point label, read with the paper, signifies: baseline before first vaccination. Vaccinee samples were obtained from the UK trials COV001 and COV002, which included a single-blind randomized controlled phase 2/3 trial of AZD1222 (ChAdOx1 nCoV-19) in healthy adults. For TCRbeta chain sequencing, PBMC samples were collected from trial participants at day 0 and at day 28 after the second dose. Sequencing used peripheral blood, obtained on day 0 of AZD1222 vaccination. The chain employs TRBV2 and TRBJ2-1, with the D gene not confidently named. The sequence was obtained from an adult in good health. The sequenced DNA is TGTGCCACCGAGAAAGAGTCCGATGAGCAGTTCTTC. This yields the protein CATEKESDEQFF.